Only a few counts were recorded for the clone carrying this T cell receptor (beta chain). Its antigen remains unidentified. Germline loops: CDR1 MNHEY, CDR2 SVGAGI. V was cut by 5 bases and J by 0 bases, with 23 bases left in between. The CDR3 has 19 amino acids. Each CDR3 protein is one row after TCRdb ran MiXCR on the reads. Of more than 300,000 distinct CDR3 sequences listed, 34% are singletons. This sample was taken from a study of T cell repertoires in cytomegalovirus infection. General observations from the study: Ex vivo, HLA-C-restricted CMV-specific TCR beta clonotypes prevailed over the rest of the response. CMV carriers with the relevant HLA were identified by cumulative public TCR beta family frequency.

The clonotype originates from a human donor in good health (CMV status not recorded). Some clones in this sample may be carry-over from other donors' samples. Source: cultured PBMCs, taken from culture after CMV antigen stimulation. The chain couples TRBV6-5 to TRBJ1-3, with D possibly TRBD1 on 6 matching bases. The CDR3 reads CASSPPTGQGKYSGNTIYF. DNA for the CDR3: TGTGCCAGCAGTCCCCCCACCGGCCAGGGGAAATACTCTGGAAACACCATATATTTT.